The rows below give T cell receptor beta chains drawn from one sample of a study of blood T cell repertoires in COVID-19. This table comes from immunoSEQ multiplex PCR, and its TCRdb copy is limited to in-frame clones, with some not included. The repertoire holds hundreds of thousands of clones, with more than 75% as singletons. Sequenced: peripheral blood. The receptors were sampled from a woman between 55 and 75 years old with COVID-19, enrolled during active disease. The CDR3 runs from the conserved cysteine through the conserved F or W. Each record gives: CDR3 length, V gene, D gene, CDR3 protein. D genes are given only for firm matches.

>16|TRBV15|TRBD2
CATSRGGGLWSYEQYF
>15|TRBV5-5|-
CASSDRDTTNYGYTF
>16|TRBV19|-
CASSKGTPAPYNEQFF
>15|TRBV13|TRBD1
CASRTTGELVDEQFF
>13|TRBV5-1|TRBD2
CASRTAGGNEQFF
>14|TRBV3-1/TRBV3-2|-
CASSQDRPDYGYTF
>14|TRBV11-2|-
CASSLVRGITEAFF
>15|TRBV4-2|-
CASSQGTGGRTEAFF
>14|TRBV5-1|-
CASTASAGPDTQYF
>14|TRBV19|-
CASSIGLGRETQYF
>15|TRBV7-9|-
CASSYIQGVKETQYF
>11|TRBV24-1|-
CATSDLQRQFF
>16|TRBV3-1/TRBV3-2|-
CASSHSQGRMRTEAFF
>15|TRBV3-1/TRBV3-2|TRBD2
CASSQRTSGQETQYF
>16|TRBV20-1|-
CSASLAGRVAKNIQYF
>13|TRBV5-8|-
CASSLARREKLFF
>17|TRBV5-5|-
CASSRAAQARTQETQYF
>19|TRBV19|-
CASSSRRGRGRLNTGELFF
>17|TRBV7-3|TRBD2
CASSLMASGGRTDTQYF
>16|TRBV27|TRBD2
CASSLLAGAGTGELFF
>15|TRBV7-2|-
CASSLGSKANTEAFF
>14|TRBV5-4|-
CASSFGREVYGYTF
>15|TRBV7-2|TRBD1
CASSSSGTGIWGYTF
>15|TRBV7-8|-
CATEPWAGTYNEQFF
>12|TRBV5-4|-
CASSLEVGGYTF
>15|TRBV10-3|-
CAISDGSINVYGYTF
>16|TRBV15|-
CATSRSLPPGTGELFF
>13|TRBV18|-
CATERTGRTEAFF
>16|TRBV6-2/TRBV6-3|-
CASSPDRMGSNQPQHF